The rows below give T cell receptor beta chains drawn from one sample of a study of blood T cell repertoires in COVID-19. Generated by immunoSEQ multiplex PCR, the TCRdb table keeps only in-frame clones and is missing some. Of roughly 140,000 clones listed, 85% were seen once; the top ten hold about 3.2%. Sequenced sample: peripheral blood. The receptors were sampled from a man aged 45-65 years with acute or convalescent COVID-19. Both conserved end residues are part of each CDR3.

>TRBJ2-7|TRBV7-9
CASSPQGILYEQYF
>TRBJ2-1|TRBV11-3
CASSPRQAMGNEQFF
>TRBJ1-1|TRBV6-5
CASRSYRGRGAFF
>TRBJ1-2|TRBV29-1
CSVAGVGQGNYGYTF
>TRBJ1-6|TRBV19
CASSSRPSSYNSPLHF
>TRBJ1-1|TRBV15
CATSRYQAHTEAFF
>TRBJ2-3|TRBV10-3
CAISDTSPRTDTQYF
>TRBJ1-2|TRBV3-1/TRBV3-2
CASRTGSGYTF
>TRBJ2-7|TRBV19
CASSIGTATYEQYF
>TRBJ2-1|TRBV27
CASSLAGGEQFF
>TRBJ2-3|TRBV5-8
CASSLIGLARNTDTQYF
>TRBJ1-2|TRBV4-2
CASSQLPTSGYTF
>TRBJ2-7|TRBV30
CAWRDNSYEQYF
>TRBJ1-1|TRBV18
CASSPITQGEAFF
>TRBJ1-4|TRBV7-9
CASSLYGSGKNEKLFF
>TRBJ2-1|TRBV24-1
CATGTSGYNEQFF
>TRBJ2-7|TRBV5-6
CASSSGWGPLSYEQYF
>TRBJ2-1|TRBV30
CALNLGGHEQFF
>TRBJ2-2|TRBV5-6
CASSDYPNTGELFF
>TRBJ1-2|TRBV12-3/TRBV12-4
CASIPGGPGYTF
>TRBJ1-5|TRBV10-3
CAISESGDSNQPQHF
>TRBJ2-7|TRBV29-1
CSVAGTVTYEQYF
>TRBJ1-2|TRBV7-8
CASSLTTGDRGYTF
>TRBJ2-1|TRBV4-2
CASSHNFGTFEQFF
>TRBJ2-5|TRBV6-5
CASSYPIAGGLETQYF
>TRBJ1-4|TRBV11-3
CASSMGQGKQEKLFF
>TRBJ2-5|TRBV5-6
CASSREGEETQYF